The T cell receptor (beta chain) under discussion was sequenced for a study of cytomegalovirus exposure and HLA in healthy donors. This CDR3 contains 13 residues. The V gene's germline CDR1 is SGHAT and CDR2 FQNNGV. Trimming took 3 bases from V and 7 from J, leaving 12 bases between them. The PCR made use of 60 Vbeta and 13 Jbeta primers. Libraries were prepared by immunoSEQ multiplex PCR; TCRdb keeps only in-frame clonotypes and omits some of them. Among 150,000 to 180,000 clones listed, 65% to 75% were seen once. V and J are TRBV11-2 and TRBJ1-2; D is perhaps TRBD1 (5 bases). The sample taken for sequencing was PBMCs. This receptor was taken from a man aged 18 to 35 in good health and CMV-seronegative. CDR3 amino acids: CASSLGGERGYTF. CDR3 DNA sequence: TGTGCCAGCAGCTTGGGAGGGGAGCGTGGCTACACCTTC.